This T cell receptor (beta chain) was sequenced for a study of T cells in Graves' hyperthyroidism and ophthalmopathy. V was trimmed by 10 bases and J by 6 bases, leaving 18 bases between them. This CDR3 is 13 amino acids long. Using RNA transcripts as the source, TCR beta CDR3 regions were amplified. The HTBI primer set was used in a first-round RT-PCR of the TCR CDR3. In TCRdb, the multiplex PCR reads were re-called with MiXCR into one record per CDR3 protein. The sample lists almost 500,000 distinct CDR3 sequences, roughly 22% occurring once. This receptor was identified in a woman in her 70s with Graves' ophthalmopathy. Specimen: blood. The chain carries TRBV12-3 or TRBV12-4 and TRBJ2-5; D is perhaps TRBD1 (6 bases). CDR3 DNA sequence: TGTGCCAATACACGGCCAGGGGTAAAGACCCAGTACTTC. It translates to CANTRPGVKTQYF.